Listed below are T cell receptor beta chains from one sample, sequenced in a study of cytomegalovirus exposure and HLA in healthy donors. Sequenced by immunoSEQ multiplex PCR; TCRdb stores in-frame clones only, minus some. The sample consists of roughly 120,000 clones, approximately 80% of them appearing once. The sequenced sample was PBMCs. These receptors were obtained from a woman younger than 35 in good health and CMV-seronegative. The CDR3 runs from the conserved cysteine through the conserved F or W. D genes are given only for firm matches. Only part of the rows carry a size: once, few, many, or a class if the clone is expanded.

>TRBJ1-6|TRBV7-9|-|TRBD1
TGTGCCAGCAGCGTCTTACAGGGGGCCGGTAATTCACCCCTCCACTTT
CASSVLQGAGNSPLHF
>TRBJ2-7|TRBV14|once|TRBD1
TGTGCCAGCAGCCAAGAGGACAGGAACTACGAGCAGTACTTC
CASSQEDRNYEQYF
>TRBJ2-2|TRBV19|few|-
TGTGCCAGCACTACTGACCCATTTAACACCGGGGAGCTGTTTTTT
CASTTDPFNTGELFF
>TRBJ1-5|TRBV4-1|-|-
TGCGCCAGCAGCCAAGCACTAGATCAGCCCCAGCATTTT
CASSQALDQPQHF
>TRBJ2-7|TRBV29-1|-|TRBD1
TGCAGCGTCGGTAAGGGACAGGGGATCTACGAGCAGTACTTC
CSVGKGQGIYEQYF
>TRBJ1-6|TRBV19|-|TRBD1
TGTGCCAGTAGTAGCCTCCACGGGACAGGAAGAATTTCACCCCTCCACTTT
CASSSLHGTGRISPLHF
>TRBJ1-1|TRBV9|-|-
TGTGCCAGCAGCGTAGTCCAGGGGTCCGAAGCTTTCTTT
CASSVVQGSEAFF
>TRBJ1-3|TRBV7-6|-|TRBD1
TGTGCCAGCAGCTTACAGGGGGCTGGAAACACCATATATTTT
CASSLQGAGNTIYF
>TRBJ1-1|TRBV5-6|-|-
TGTGCCAGCAGCTCCCTGCACAGGGAGAACACTGAAGCTTTCTTT
CASSSLHRENTEAFF
>TRBJ2-1|TRBV7-9|-|-
TGTGCCAGCAGCTTAGTCAGGCAGCCCTACACTAGCTCCTACAATGAGCAGTTCTTC
CASSLVRQPYTSSYNEQFF
>TRBJ1-2|TRBV19|once|TRBD1
TGTGCCTGCTGGGACAGGGTATACTATGGCTACACCTTC
CACWDRVYYGYTF
>TRBJ1-1|TRBV7-9|-|-
TGTGCCAGCAGGGGAGGGGATCCTGAAGCTTTCTTT
CASRGGDPEAFF
>TRBJ2-1|TRBV6-6|-|-
TGTGCCAGCAGTTTTCAGGGGTCCTACAATGAGCAGTTCTTC
CASSFQGSYNEQFF
>TRBJ1-5|TRBV4-3|-|-
TGCGCCAGCAGCCAAACCCCACGGGGTTTGGGGCCCCAGCATTTT
CASSQTPRGLGPQHF
>TRBJ2-1|TRBV9|-|-
TGTGCCAGCAGCGCCTATACTAGCTCCTACAATGAGCAGTTCTTC
CASSAYTSSYNEQFF
>TRBJ2-7|TRBV4-1|-|-
TGCGCCAGCAGCCCGGACAGCTCCTACGAGCAGTACTTC
CASSPDSSYEQYF
>TRBJ2-3|TRBV2|-|TRBD2
TGTGCCAGCGATTCACTAGCGGGGGGCACAGATACGCAGTATTTT
CASDSLAGGTDTQYF
>TRBJ2-3|TRBV5-1|-|-
TGCGCCAGCAGCCCCGCGACGGGGTACAGCACAGATACGCAGTATTTT
CASSPATGYSTDTQYF
>TRBJ2-6|TRBV11-3|-|TRBD1
TGTGCCAGCACCCCGGGACAGGGGTCTGGGGCCAACGTCCTGACTTTC
CASTPGQGSGANVLTF
>TRBJ2-7|TRBV6-1|-|TRBD2
TGTGCCAGCACGACGGGACTAACGTCCTACGAGCAGTACTTC
CASTTGLTSYEQYF
>TRBJ2-1|TRBV19|-|TRBD1
TGTGCCAGTAGCCAGGGGGACAATGAGCAGTTCTTC
CASSQGDNEQFF
>TRBJ2-7|TRBV13|-|-
TGTGCCAGCAGCTTTAGTACCTACGAGCAGTACTTC
CASSFSTYEQYF
>TRBJ1-1|TRBV19|-|TRBD1
TGTGCCAGTAGTATGACTACCAGGGGGCGCGGCACTGAAGCTTTCTTT
CASSMTTRGRGTEAFF
>TRBJ1-5|TRBV7-2|-|-
TGTGCCAGCAGCCCTAGGAGGAGTGATAGCAATCAGCCCCAGCATTTT
CASSPRRSDSNQPQHF
>TRBJ2-7|TRBV30|once|-
TGTGCCTGGAGTAGCGGGACATTCACCTACGAGCAGTACTTC
CAWSSGTFTYEQYF
>TRBJ2-1|TRBV19|-|TRBD2
TGTGCCAGAGCGGGAGGGCCCCCCAATGAGCAGTTCTTC
CARAGGPPNEQFF
>TRBJ1-1|TRBV30|-|TRBD1
TGTGCCTGGAGTGCGGGACAGCTGAACACTGAAGCTTTCTTT
CAWSAGQLNTEAFF
>TRBJ2-1|TRBV7-2|-|TRBD2
TGTGCCAGCAGACTAGCGGGAGGGCCGGGGAATGAGCAGTTCTTC
CASRLAGGPGNEQFF
>TRBJ2-2|TRBV7-8|-|-
TGTGCCAGCAGCCTCAGGGGTCGCGGGGAGCTGTTTTTT
CASSLRGRGELFF
>TRBJ2-1|TRBV11-2|-|TRBD1
TGTGCCAGCAGGGAGGACAGGGAGTACTTGAATGAGCAGTTCTTC
CASREDREYLNEQFF
>TRBJ1-1|TRBV19|-|-
TGTGCCAGTAGTAAAGGGGTTAGGGGGACTGAAGCTTTCTTT
CASSKGVRGTEAFF
>TRBJ1-4|TRBV5-1|-|TRBD1
TGCGCCAGCAGCTTGGAGGGACAGGGGCGGGAAAAACTGTTTTTT
CASSLEGQGREKLFF
>TRBJ1-1|TRBV19|-|-
TGTGCCAGTAGCCCCGTTATGAACACTGAAGCTTTCTTT
CASSPVMNTEAFF
>TRBJ2-3|TRBV7-3|-|-
TGTGCCAGCAGCTTAATGGCAGGGATGTTCGCAGATACGCAGTATTTT
CASSLMAGMFADTQYF
>TRBJ2-1|TRBV6-5|-|-
TGTGCCAGCAGTTCGGGACTCCTTTGTTTCTTC
CASSSGLLCFF
>TRBJ1-2|TRBV5-8|-|-
TGTGCCAGCAGCTTGTTTCAGGGGCAGGTGTATGGCTACACCTTC
CASSLFQGQVYGYTF
>TRBJ2-3|TRBV18|-|-
TGTGCCAGCTCACCACCGATCAGGGGTTTCACAGATACGCAGTATTTT
CASSPPIRGFTDTQYF
>TRBJ1-1|TRBV10-1|-|-
TGCGCCAGCAGTGCGTCGGCAAGGAACACTGAAGCTTTCTTT
CASSASARNTEAFF
>TRBJ2-5|TRBV5-4|-|TRBD1
TGTGCCAGCAGCGCGAAGACAGGGTTCCAAGAGACCCAGTACTTC
CASSAKTGFQETQYF
>TRBJ1-6|TRBV18|-|-
TGTGCCAGCTCACTGCCCACCAATGGAGGTAATTCACCCCTCCACTTT
CASSLPTNGGNSPLHF
>TRBJ2-5|TRBV5-1|-|-
TGCGCCAGCAGCCTCAGGGCTTCCCAAGAGACCCAGTACTTC
CASSLRASQETQYF
>TRBJ1-1|TRBV10-2|-|TRBD1
TGCGCCAGCATCGGGACAGGGAGCACTGAAGCTTTCTTT
CASIGTGSTEAFF
>TRBJ1-6|TRBV27|-|TRBD1
TGTGCCAGCAGTTTGAGGACAGGAGCTTCACCCCTCCACTTT
CASSLRTGASPLHF
>TRBJ1-1|TRBV7-2|-|-
TGTGCCAGCAGCGTCGACAGACGGACTGAAGCTTTCTTT
CASSVDRRTEAFF
>TRBJ2-7|TRBV28|-|TRBD1
TGTGCCAGCAGTCCCCCGGGACAGGGGATTTCCTACGAGCAGTACTTC
CASSPPGQGISYEQYF
>TRBJ2-1|TRBV6-1|-|TRBD2
TGTGCCAGCACACCCATTGCTAGCGGGCTCCATGAGCAGTTCTTC
CASTPIASGLHEQFF
>TRBJ1-4|TRBV10-2|-|-
TGCGCCAGCAGTTTGACGCCGCGGGGTGAAAAACTGTTTTTT
CASSLTPRGEKLFF
>TRBJ2-7|TRBV29-1|-|TRBD1
TGCAGCGTCCTACGGACGGACAGGAGCTCCTACGAGCAGTACTTC
CSVLRTDRSSYEQYF
>TRBJ1-5|TRBV27|-|-
TGTGCCAGCAGTCAGGGATACCAGCCCCAGCATTTT
CASSQGYQPQHF
>TRBJ2-4|TRBV13|-|TRBD1
TGTGCCAGCAGCTTAGGGGACAGGGGGAACAGTCAGTACTTC
CASSLGDRGNSQYF
>TRBJ1-3|TRBV7-9|-|TRBD1
TGTGCCAGCAGTTATCCGACAGGGGCCTCTGGAAACACCATATATTTT
CASSYPTGASGNTIYF